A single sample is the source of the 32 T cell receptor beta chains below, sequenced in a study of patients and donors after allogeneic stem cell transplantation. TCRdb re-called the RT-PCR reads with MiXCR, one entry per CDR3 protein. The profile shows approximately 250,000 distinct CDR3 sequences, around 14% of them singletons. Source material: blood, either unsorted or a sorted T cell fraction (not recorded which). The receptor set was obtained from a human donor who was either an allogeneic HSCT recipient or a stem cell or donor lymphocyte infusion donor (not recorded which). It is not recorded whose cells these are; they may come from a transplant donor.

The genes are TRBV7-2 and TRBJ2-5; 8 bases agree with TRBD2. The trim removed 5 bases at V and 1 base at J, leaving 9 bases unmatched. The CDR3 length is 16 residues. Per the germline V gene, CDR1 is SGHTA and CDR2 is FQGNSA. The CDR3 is CASSRDPSGSQETQYF. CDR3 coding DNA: TGTGCCAGCAGCCGGGACCCAAGCGGGAGCCAAGAGACCCAGTACTTC.

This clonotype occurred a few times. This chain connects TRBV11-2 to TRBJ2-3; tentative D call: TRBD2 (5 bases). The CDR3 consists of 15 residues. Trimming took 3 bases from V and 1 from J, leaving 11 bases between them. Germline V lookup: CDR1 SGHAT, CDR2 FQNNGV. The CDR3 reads CASSFGRIGTDTQYF. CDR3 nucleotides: TGTGCCAGCAGCTTTGGGAGAATCGGCACAGATACGCAGTATTTT.

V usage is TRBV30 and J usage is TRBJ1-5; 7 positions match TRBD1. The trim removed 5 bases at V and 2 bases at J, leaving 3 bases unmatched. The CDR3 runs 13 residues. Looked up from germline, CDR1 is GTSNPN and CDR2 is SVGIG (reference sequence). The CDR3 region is CAWGQEGNQPQHF. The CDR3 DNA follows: TGTGCCTGGGGACAGGAGGGCAATCAGCCCCAGCATTTT.

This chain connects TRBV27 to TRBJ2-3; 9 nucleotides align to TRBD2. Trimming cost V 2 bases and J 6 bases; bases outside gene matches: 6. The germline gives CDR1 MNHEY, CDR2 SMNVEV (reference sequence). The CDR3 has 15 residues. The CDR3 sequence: CASSLGSSGSDTQYF. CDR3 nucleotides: TGTGCCAGCAGTTTAGGTAGTAGCGGGAGTGATACGCAGTATTTT.

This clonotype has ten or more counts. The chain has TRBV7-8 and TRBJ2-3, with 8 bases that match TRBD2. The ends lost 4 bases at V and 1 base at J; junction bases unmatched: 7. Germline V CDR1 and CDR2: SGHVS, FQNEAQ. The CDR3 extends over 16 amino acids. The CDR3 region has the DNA TGTGCCAGCAGCTGGGCCGGGGGGGAGCGCACAGATACGCAGTATTTT. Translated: CASSWAGGERTDTQYF.

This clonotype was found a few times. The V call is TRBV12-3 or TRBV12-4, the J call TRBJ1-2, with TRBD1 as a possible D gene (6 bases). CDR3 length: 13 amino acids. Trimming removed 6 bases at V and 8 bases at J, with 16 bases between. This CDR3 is CASRRQVAGGYTF. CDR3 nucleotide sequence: TGTGCCAGCAGGCGACAGGTGGCAGGGGGCTACACCTTC.

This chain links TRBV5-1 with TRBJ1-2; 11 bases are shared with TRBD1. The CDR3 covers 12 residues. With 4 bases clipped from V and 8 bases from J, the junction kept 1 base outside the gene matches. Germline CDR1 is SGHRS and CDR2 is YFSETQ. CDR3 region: CASSGDRGGYTF. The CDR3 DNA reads TGCGCCAGCAGCGGGGACAGGGGGGGCTACACCTTC. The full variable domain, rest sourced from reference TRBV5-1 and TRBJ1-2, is KAGVTQTPRYLIKTRGQQVTLSCSPISGHRSVSWYQQTPGQGLQFLFEYFSETQRNKGNFPGRFSGRQFSNSRSEMNVSTLELGDSALYLCASSGDRGGYTFGSGTRLTVV.

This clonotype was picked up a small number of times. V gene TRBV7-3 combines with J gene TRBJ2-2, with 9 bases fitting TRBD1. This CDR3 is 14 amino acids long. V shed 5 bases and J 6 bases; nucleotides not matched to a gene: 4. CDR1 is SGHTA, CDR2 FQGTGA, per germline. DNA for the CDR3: TGTGCCAGCAGCCTACAGGGGGCCTCCGGGGAGCTGTTTTTT. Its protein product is CASSLQGASGELFF.

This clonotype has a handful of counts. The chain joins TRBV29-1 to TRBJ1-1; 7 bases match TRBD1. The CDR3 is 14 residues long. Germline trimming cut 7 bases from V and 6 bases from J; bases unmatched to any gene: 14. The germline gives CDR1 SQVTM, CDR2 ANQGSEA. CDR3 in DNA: TGCAGCGCACGAGAAGGGGGCGCGCCGGCTGAAGCTTTCTTT. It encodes CSAREGGAPAEAFF.

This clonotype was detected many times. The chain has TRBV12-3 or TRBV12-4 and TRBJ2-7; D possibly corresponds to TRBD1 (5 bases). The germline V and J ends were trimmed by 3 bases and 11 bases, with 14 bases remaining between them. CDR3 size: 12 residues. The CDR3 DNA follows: TGTGCCAGCAGTTTTGGATCAGGGCATGAGTACTTC. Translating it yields CASSFGSGHEYF.

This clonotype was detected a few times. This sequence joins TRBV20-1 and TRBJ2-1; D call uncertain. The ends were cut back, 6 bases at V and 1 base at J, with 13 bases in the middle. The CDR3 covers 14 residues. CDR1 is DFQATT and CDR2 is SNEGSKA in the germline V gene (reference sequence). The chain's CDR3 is CSATFWRSYNEQFF. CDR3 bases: TGCAGTGCCACGTTCTGGCGGTCCTACAATGAGCAGTTCTTC.

The CDR3 reads CASSHVAGGQETQYF. CDR3 nucleotides: TGCGCCAGCAGCCATGTAGCGGGGGGCCAAGAGACCCAGTACTTC. This chain connects TRBV4-3 to TRBJ2-5; 10 nucleotides agree with TRBD2. The CDR3 is made up of 15 amino acids. The ends lost 3 bases at V and 1 base at J; junction bases unmatched: 2. Germline V gene sequence: CDR1 LGHNA, CDR2 YSLEER.

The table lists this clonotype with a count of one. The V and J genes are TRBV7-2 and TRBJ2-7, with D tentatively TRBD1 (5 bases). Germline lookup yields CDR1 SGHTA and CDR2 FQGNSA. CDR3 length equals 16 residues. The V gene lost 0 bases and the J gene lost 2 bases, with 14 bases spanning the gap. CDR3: CASSLAARVGTYEQYF. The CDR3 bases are TGTGCCAGCAGCTTAGCGGCCAGGGTGGGTACCTACGAGCAGTACTTC.

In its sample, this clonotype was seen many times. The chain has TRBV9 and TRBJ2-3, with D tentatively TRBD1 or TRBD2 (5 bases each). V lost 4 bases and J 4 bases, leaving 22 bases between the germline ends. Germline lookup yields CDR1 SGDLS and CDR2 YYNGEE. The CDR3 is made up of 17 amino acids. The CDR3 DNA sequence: TGTGCCAGCAGCCCCCGCCTTGGGGCGGGCCTCTCAGATACGCAGTATTTT. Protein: CASSPRLGAGLSDTQYF.

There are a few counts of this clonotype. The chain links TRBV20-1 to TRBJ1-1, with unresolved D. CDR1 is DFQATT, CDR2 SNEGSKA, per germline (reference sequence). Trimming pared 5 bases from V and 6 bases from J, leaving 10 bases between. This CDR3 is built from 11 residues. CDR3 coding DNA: TGCAGTGCTGCTGGACGGCCTGAAGCTTTCTTT. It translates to CSAAGRPEAFF.

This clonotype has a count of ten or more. CDR3 sequence: CASSLNKKVGELFF. Written as DNA, the CDR3 is TGTGCCAGCAGCTTAAATAAAAAGGTCGGGGAGCTGTTTTTT. The chain joins TRBV11-2 to TRBJ2-2; D not resolved. Trimming cost V 2 bases and J 7 bases, with 11 bases left between them. The CDR3 contains 14 residues. The germline CDR1 and CDR2 sequences are SGHAT and FQNNGV.

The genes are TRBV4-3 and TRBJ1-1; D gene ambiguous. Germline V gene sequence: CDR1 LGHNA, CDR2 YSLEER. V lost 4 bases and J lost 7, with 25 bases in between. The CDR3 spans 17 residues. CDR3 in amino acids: CASSLASDLYGGDEAFF. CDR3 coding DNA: TGCGCCAGCAGCCTAGCCTCGGACCTGTACGGCGGAGATGAAGCTTTCTTT.

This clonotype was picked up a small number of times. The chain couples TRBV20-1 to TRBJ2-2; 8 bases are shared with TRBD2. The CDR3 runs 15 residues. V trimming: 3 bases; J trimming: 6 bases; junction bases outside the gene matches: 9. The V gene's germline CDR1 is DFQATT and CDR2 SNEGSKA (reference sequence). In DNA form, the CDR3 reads TGCAGTGCTAGGCCACTTCGGGGGGGGGCCGGGGAGCTGTTTTTT. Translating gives CSARPLRGGAGELFF.

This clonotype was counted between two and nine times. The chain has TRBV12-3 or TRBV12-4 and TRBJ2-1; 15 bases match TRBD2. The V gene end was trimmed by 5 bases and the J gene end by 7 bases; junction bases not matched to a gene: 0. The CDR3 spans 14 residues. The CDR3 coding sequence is TGTGCCAGCAGTGGACTAGCGGGGGGGAATGAGCAGTTCTTC. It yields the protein CASSGLAGGNEQFF.

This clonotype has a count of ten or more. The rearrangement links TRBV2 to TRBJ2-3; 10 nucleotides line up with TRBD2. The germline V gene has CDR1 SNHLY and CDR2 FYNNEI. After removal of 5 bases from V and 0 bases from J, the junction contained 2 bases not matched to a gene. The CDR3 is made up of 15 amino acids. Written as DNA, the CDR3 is TGTGCCAGCAGTCTAGCGGGGGCTAGCACAGATACGCAGTATTTT. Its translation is CASSLAGASTDTQYF.

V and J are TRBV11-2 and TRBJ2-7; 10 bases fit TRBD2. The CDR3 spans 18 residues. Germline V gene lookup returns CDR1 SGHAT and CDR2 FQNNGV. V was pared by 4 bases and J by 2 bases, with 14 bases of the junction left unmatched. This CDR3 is CASSSPYRSGRVTYEQYF. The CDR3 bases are TGTGCCAGCAGCTCCCCATATAGGAGCGGGAGGGTTACCTACGAGCAGTACTTC.

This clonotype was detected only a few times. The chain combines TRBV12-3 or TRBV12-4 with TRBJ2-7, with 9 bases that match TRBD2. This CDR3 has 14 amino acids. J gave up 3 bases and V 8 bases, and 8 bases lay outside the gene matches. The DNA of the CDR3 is TGTGCCAGCCCGGGGACTAGCACCTACTACGAGCAGTACTTC. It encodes CASPGTSTYYEQYF.

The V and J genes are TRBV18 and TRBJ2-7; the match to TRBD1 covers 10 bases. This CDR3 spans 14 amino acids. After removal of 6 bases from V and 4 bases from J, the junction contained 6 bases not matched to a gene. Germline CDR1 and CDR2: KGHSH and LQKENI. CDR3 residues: CASSTGGSGYEQYF. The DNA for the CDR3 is TGTGCCAGCTCGACAGGGGGCAGTGGGTACGAGCAGTACTTC.

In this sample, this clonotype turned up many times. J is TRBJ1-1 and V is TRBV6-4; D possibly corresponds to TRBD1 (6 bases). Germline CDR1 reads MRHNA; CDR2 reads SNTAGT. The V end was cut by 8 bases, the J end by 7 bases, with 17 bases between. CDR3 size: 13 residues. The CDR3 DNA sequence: TGTGCCAGCGCAAGGCAGGGGACGGGTGAAGCTTTCTTT. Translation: CASARQGTGEAFF.

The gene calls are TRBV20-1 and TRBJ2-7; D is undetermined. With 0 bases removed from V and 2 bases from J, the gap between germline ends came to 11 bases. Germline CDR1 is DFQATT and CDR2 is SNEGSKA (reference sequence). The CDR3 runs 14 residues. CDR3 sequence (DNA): TGCAGTGCTAGAGAGCTGCCTTCCACCTACGAGCAGTACTTC. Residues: CSARELPSTYEQYF.

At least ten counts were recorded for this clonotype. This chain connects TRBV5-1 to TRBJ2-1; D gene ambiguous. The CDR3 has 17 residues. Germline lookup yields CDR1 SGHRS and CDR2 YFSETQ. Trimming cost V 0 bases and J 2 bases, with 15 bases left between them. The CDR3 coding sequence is TGCGCCAGCAGCTTGGTACCCCGGGTTTCGACCTACAATGAGCAGTTCTTC. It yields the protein CASSLVPRVSTYNEQFF.

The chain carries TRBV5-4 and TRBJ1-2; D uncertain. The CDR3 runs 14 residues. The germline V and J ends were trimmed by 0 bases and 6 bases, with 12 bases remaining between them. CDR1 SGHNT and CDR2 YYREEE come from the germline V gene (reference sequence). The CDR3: CASSLANGKDGYTF. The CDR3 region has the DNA TGTGCCAGCAGCTTGGCCAATGGGAAGGATGGCTACACCTTC. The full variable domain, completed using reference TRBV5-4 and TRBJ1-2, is ETGVTQSPTHLIKTRGQQVTLRCSSQSGHNTVSWYQQALGQGPQFIFQYYREEENGRGNFPPRFSGLQFPNYSSELNVNALELDDSALYLCASSLANGKDGYTFGSGTRLTVV.

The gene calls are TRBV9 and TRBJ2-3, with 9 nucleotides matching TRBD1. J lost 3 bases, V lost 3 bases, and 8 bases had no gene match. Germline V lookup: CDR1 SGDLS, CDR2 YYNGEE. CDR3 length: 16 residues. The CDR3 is CASSAGSGTGTDTQYF. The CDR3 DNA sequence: TGTGCCAGCAGCGCTGGGTCCGGGACAGGGACAGATACGCAGTATTTT.

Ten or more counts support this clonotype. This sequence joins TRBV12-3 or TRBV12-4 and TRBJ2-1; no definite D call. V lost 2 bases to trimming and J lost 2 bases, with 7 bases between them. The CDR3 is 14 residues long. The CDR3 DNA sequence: TGTGCCAGCAGTTTAAGCCGTGCCTACAATGAGCAGTTCTTC. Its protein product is CASSLSRAYNEQFF.

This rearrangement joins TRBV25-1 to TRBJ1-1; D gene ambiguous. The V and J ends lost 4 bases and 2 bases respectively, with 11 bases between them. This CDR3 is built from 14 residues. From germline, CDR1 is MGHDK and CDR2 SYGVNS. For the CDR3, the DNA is TGTGCCAGCAGTGGAGGGCCGCGCAACACTGAAGCTTTCTTT. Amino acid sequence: CASSGGPRNTEAFF.

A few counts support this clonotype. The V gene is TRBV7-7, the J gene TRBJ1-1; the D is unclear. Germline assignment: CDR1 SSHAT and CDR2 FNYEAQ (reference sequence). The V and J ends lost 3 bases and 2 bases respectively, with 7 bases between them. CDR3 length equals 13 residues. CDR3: CASSLQRNTEAFF. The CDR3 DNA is TGTGCCAGCAGCTTGCAACGTAACACTGAAGCTTTCTTT. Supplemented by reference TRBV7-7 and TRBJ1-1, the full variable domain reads GAGVSQSPRYKVTKRGQDVTLRCDPISSHATLYWYQQALGQGPEFLTYFNYEAQPDKSGLPSDRFSAERPEGSISTLTIQRTEQRDSAMYRCASSLQRNTEAFFGQGTRLTVV.

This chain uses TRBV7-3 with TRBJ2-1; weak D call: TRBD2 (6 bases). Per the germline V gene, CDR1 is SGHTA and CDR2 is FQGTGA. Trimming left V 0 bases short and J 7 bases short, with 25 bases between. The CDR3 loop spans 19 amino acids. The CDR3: CASSLTQGGLGSQGNEQFF. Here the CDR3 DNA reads TGTGCCAGCAGCTTAACACAAGGAGGGTTGGGCAGTCAAGGGAATGAGCAGTTCTTC.